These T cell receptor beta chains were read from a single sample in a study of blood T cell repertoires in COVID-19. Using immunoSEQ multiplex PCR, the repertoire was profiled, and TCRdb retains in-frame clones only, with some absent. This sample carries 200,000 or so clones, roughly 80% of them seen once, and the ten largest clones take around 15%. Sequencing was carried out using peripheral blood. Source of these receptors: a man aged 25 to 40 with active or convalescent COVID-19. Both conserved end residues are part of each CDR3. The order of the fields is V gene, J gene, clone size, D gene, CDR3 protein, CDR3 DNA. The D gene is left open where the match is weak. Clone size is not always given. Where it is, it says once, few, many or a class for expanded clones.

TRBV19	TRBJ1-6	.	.	CASSGRDLRDSPLHF	TGTGCCAGTAGTGGCCGGGATTTAAGGGATTCACCCCTCCACTTT
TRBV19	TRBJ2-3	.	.	CASRGREDLGTDTQYF	TGTGCCAGTAGGGGCCGAGAAGACCTGGGCACAGATACGCAGTATTTT
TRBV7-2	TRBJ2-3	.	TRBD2	CASTAPGGRTSTDTQYF	TGTGCCAGCACCGCTCCGGGGGGGAGGACTAGCACAGATACGCAGTATTTT
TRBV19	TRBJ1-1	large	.	CASSIPGIEAFF	TGTGCCAGTAGTATCCCGGGAATTGAAGCTTTCTTT
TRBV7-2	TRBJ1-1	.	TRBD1	CASSFGQGGSTGTEAFF	TGTGCCAGCAGCTTCGGACAGGGGGGAAGCACGGGCACTGAAGCTTTCTTT
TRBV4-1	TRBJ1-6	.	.	CASSQVWWFRSSPLHF	TGCGCCAGCAGCCAAGTTTGGTGGTTCCGGTCCTCACCCCTCCACTTT
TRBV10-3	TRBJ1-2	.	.	CAIRDSIHYGYTF	TGTGCCATCAGGGACAGTATACACTATGGCTACACCTTC
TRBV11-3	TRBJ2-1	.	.	CASSLSIQGGVYNEQFF	TGTGCCAGCAGCTTGAGCATACAGGGGGGGGTTTACAATGAGCAGTTCTTC
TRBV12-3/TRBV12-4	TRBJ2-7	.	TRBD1	CASSIRDRVYF	TGTGCCAGCAGTATCCGGGACAGGGTGTACTTC
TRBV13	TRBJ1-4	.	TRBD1	CASSLGRGLDEKLFF	TGTGCCAGCAGCTTAGGCAGGGGGCTGGATGAAAAACTGTTTTTT
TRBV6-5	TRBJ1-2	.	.	CASTLGGSGYTF	TGTGCCAGCACCCTTGGCGGGAGCGGCTACACCTTC
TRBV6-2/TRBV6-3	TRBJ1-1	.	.	CASSYSEESRGFGANTEAFF	TGTGCCAGCAGTTACTCGGAGGAGAGCAGGGGATTTGGGGCGAACACTGAAGCTTTCTTT
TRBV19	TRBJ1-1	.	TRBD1	CASIQGQGWTEAFF	TGTGCCAGTATCCAAGGACAGGGTTGGACTGAAGCTTTCTTT
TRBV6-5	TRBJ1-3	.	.	CVTSRVSGNTIYF	TGTGTCACTTCCCGAGTCTCTGGAAACACCATATATTTT
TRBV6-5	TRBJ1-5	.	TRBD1	CASRDRVSNQPQHF	TGTGCCAGCAGAGACAGGGTTAGCAATCAGCCCCAGCATTTT
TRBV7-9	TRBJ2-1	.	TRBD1	CASNTGTGANEQFF	TGTGCCAGCAACACCGGGACAGGTGCCAATGAGCAGTTCTTC
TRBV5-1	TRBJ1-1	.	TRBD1	CASLPGQGISEAFF	TGCGCCAGCCTCCCGGGACAGGGGATTTCTGAAGCTTTCTTT
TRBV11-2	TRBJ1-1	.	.	CASSLMNPVPEAFF	TGTGCCAGCAGCTTGATGAACCCAGTACCTGAAGCTTTCTTT
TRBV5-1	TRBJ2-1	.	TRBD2	CASSLEASGRNAEQFF	TGCGCCAGCAGCTTGGAGGCTAGCGGGAGGAATGCGGAGCAGTTCTTC
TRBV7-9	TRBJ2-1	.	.	CASSLGQGNSYNEQFF	TGTGCCAGCAGCTTAGGGCAGGGAAACTCCTACAATGAGCAGTTCTTC
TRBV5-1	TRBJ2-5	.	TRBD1	CASSLEDRVGRETQYF	TGCGCCAGCAGCTTGGAGGACAGGGTAGGGCGAGAGACCCAGTACTTC
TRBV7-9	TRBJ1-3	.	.	CASSLPGWGNTIYF	TGTGCCAGCAGCTTACCGGGGTGGGGAAACACCATATATTTT
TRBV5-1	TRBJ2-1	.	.	CASSAPTVGEQFF	TGCGCCAGCAGCGCGCCGACCGTCGGGGAGCAGTTCTTC
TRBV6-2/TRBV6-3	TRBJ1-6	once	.	CASSRLPDSPLHF	TGTGCCAGCAGTCGCCTCCCGGATTCACCCCTCCACTTT
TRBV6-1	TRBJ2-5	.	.	CASSEAAGTVETQYF	TGTGCCAGCAGTGAAGCCGCGGGAACAGTAGAGACCCAGTACTTC
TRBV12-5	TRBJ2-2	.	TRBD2	CASGLVLSGRLDTGELFF	TGTGCTAGTGGTTTGGTACTAAGCGGGAGGTTGGACACCGGGGAGCTGTTTTTT
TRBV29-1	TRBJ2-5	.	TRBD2	CSVAGTSGSETQYF	TGCAGCGTTGCCGGGACTAGCGGGAGTGAGACCCAGTACTTC
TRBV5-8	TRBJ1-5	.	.	CASIMFESNQPQHF	TGTGCCAGCATCATGTTCGAGAGCAATCAGCCCCAGCATTTT
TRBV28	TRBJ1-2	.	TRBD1	CASSSPGQGSRGFGYTF	TGTGCCAGCAGTTCTCCGGGACAGGGGAGCAGAGGGTTTGGCTACACCTTC
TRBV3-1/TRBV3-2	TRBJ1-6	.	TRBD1	CASSARDSHNSPLHF	TGTGCCAGCAGCGCACGGGACAGCCATAATTCACCCCTCCACTTT
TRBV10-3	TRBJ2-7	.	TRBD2	CAISEPQRERYEQYF	TGTGCCATCAGTGAGCCCCAGCGGGAGCGATACGAGCAGTACTTC
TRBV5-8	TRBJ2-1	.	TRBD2	CASSSPPPAGGPHEQFF	TGTGCCAGCAGCTCCCCCCCGCCAGCGGGAGGGCCGCATGAGCAGTTCTTC
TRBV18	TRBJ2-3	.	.	CASSPKQVADTQYF	TGTGCCAGCTCACCAAAGCAGGTTGCAGATACGCAGTATTTT
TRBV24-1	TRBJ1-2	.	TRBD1	CATSPQGVDGYTF	TGTGCCACCAGTCCCCAGGGGGTGGATGGCTACACCTTC
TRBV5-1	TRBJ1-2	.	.	CASSLWNRDGYTF	TGCGCCAGCAGCTTGTGGAACAGGGATGGCTACACCTTC
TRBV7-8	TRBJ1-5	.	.	CASRLNGRPNQPQHF	TGTGCCAGCCGTCTAAATGGGCGTCCCAATCAGCCCCAGCATTTT
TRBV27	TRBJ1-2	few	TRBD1	CASSLDTGGGYTF	TGTGCCAGCAGTCTCGACACAGGGGGCGGCTACACCTTC
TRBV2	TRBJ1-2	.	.	CASNRPITGGYTF	TGTGCCAGCAATCGACCCATAACAGGAGGCTACACCTTC
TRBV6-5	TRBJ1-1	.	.	CASSYSADTINTEAFF	TGTGCCAGCAGTTACTCCGCGGACACTATAAACACTGAAGCTTTCTTT
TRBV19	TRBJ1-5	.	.	CASGQYNQPQHF	TGTGCCAGTGGACAGTACAATCAGCCCCAGCATTTT
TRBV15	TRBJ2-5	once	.	CATSRRADQETQYF	TGTGCCACCAGCAGGAGGGCAGACCAAGAGACCCAGTACTTC
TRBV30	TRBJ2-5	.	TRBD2	CAWSAGTSGSTQYF	TGTGCCTGGAGTGCTGGGACTAGCGGGAGTACCCAGTACTTC
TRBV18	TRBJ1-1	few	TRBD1	CASSRGQGTEAFF	TGTGCCAGCTCACGGGGACAGGGAACGGAAGCTTTCTTT
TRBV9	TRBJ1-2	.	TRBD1	CASSVGGTGEAAGYTF	TGTGCCAGCAGCGTAGGAGGGACAGGGGAGGCTGCGGGCTACACCTTC
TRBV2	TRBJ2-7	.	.	CASSGVGGSDSYEQYF	TGTGCCAGCAGTGGGGTTGGGGGGTCCGACTCCTACGAGCAGTACTTC
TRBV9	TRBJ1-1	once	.	CASSVGVGDTEAFF	TGTGCCAGCAGCGTAGGCGTAGGGGACACTGAAGCTTTCTTT
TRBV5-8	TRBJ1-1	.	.	CASSQGPNTEAFF	TGTGCCAGCTCTCAGGGCCCCAACACTGAAGCTTTCTTT
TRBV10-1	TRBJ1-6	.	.	CASSDATPGGSPLHF	TGCGCCAGCAGTGATGCCACGCCGGGGGGTTCACCCCTCCACTTT
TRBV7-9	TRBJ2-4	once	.	CASSLEGLLAKNIQYF	TGTGCCAGCAGCTTAGAGGGACTCCTAGCCAAAAACATTCAGTACTTC
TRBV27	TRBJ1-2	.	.	CASSTSDRPYSYGYTF	TGTGCCAGCAGTACCTCGGACAGACCGTATAGCTATGGCTACACCTTC
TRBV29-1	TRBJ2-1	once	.	CSVEVGSGSYNEQFF	TGCAGCGTTGAAGTCGGATCGGGCTCCTACAATGAGCAGTTCTTC
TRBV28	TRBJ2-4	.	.	CASSLLTGAKNIQYF	TGTGCCAGCAGTTTACTGACAGGAGCCAAAAACATTCAGTACTTC
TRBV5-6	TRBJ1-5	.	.	CASRSAAGDNQPQHF	TGTGCCAGCAGGTCCGCGGCCGGCGACAATCAGCCCCAGCATTTT
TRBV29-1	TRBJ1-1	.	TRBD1	CSVPPEGAHTEAFF	TGCAGCGTCCCCCCAGAGGGGGCTCACACTGAAGCTTTCTTT
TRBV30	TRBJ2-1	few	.	CAWNDGAPREQFF	TGTGCCTGGAATGATGGGGCCCCCAGGGAGCAGTTCTTC
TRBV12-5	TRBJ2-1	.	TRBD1	CASGPGPGQGSSSYNEQFF	TGTGCTAGTGGTCCCGGCCCGGGACAGGGGTCTAGCTCCTACAATGAGCAGTTCTTC
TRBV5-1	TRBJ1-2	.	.	CASSLEGGSYGYTF	TGCGCCAGCAGCTTGGAGGGGGGGAGCTATGGCTACACCTTC
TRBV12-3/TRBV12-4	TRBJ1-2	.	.	CASTGGRFYGYTF	TGTGCCAGCACCGGGGGACGGTTCTATGGCTACACCTTC
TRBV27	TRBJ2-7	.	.	CASSRGKAYEQYF	TGTGCCAGCAGCCGGGGGAAAGCCTACGAGCAGTACTTC
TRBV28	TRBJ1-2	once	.	CASSLRPTPFLYTF	TGTGCCAGCAGTTTGCGACCGACACCCTTCTTATACACCTTC